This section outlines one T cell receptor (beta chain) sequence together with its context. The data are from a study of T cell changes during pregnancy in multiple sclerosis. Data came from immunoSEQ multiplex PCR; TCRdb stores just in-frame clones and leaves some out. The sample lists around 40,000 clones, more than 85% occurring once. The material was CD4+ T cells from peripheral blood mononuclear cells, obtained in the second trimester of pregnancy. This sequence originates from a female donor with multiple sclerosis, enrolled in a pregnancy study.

The CDR3 coding sequence is TGTGCCAGCAGCTTCGACAGGGGATACGAGCAGTACTTC. It yields the protein CASSFDRGYEQYF. The V and J genes are TRBV5-5 and TRBJ2-7, with 8 bases fitting TRBD1. The CDR3 consists of 13 residues. CDR1 and CDR2 from the germline V gene are SGHKS and YYEKEE (reference sequence). Germline trimming cut 2 bases from V and 4 bases from J; bases unmatched to any gene: 2.